These 23 T cell receptor beta chains were sequenced from one sample in a study of CD8+ T cells in alopecia areata. cDNA serving as the sequencing template came from extracted, reverse transcribed RNA. The data were produced by immunoSEQ multiplex PCR, yet TCRdb's version contains in-frame clones alone and is incomplete. The sample yields 95,000 to 110,000 clones, roughly half seen once. What was sequenced was CD4+ T cells sorted from blood. These receptor sequences come from a human donor in good health.

V and J are TRBV7-9 and TRBJ1-6; 9 bases match TRBD1. Germline V CDR1 and CDR2: SEHNR, FQNEAQ (reference sequence). Unmatched junction bases numbered 3, after V lost 1 base and J lost 8 bases. The CDR3 is 15 residues long. The CDR3 DNA reads as TGTGCCAGCAGCTTAGGGGACAGGGCATATTCACCCCTCCACTTT. As protein: CASSLGDRAYSPLHF.

The rearrangement uses TRBV14 and TRBJ1-2, with 8 nucleotides matching TRBD1. With V trimmed by 1 base and J by 7 bases, 5 bases remained unmatched. The V gene's germline CDR1 is SGHDN and CDR2 FVKESK. The CDR3 has 14 residues. This CDR3 reads CASSQVGQGVGYTF. The CDR3 DNA follows: TGTGCCAGCAGCCAAGTCGGACAGGGAGTTGGCTACACCTTC.

This chain uses TRBV9 with TRBJ2-2; 8 positions agree with TRBD2. The CDR3 runs to 17 residues. After removal of 0 bases from V and 3 bases from J, the junction contained 7 bases not matched to a gene. Per germline, CDR1 SGDLS and CDR2 YYNGEE. The CDR3 is CASSVGTAGVHTGELFF. Here the CDR3 DNA reads TGTGCCAGCAGCGTAGGGACAGCGGGGGTGCACACCGGGGAGCTGTTTTTT.

The V and J genes are TRBV29-1 and TRBJ1-6; a weak D match, TRBD1 (5 bases). V lost 7 bases and J 7 bases, leaving 17 bases between the germline ends. The CDR3 is 14 amino acids. Per germline, CDR1 SQVTM and CDR2 ANQGSEA. CDR3 loop: CSAQTSQGNSPLHF. The DNA of the CDR3 is TGCAGCGCCCAGACTTCGCAGGGAAATTCACCCCTCCACTTT.

This clone was observed a handful of times. The chain uses TRBV9 and TRBJ1-4; no clear D gene. In germline, CDR1 is SGDLS, CDR2 YYNGEE. V shed 2 bases and J shed 3 bases, with 11 bases lying between them. CDR3 length equals 15 residues. The CDR3 region is CASSVRDEPNEKLFF. The DNA for the CDR3 is TGTGCCAGCAGCGTTAGAGACGAGCCTAATGAAAAACTGTTTTTT. The full variable domain, completed using reference TRBV9 and TRBJ1-4, is DSGVTQTPKHLITATGQRVTLRCSPRSGDLSVYWYQQSLDQGLQFLIQYYNGEERAKGNILERFSAQQFPDLHSELNLSSLELGDSALYFCASSVRDEPNEKLFFGSGTQLSVL.

The chain uses TRBV30 and TRBJ1-2; 9 nucleotides match TRBD1. Trimming cost V 3 bases and J 5 bases; bases outside gene matches: 7. The V gene's germline CDR1 is GTSNPN and CDR2 SVGIG (reference sequence). This CDR3 has 14 amino acids. The DNA of the CDR3 is TGTGCCTGGAGACCCAACGACAGGGGGTATGGCTACACCTTC. Translated, it gives CAWRPNDRGYGYTF.

The gene calls are TRBV4-2 and TRBJ1-2; the D is unclear. The CDR3 covers 14 residues. Germline V gene data show CDR1 as LGHNA and CDR2 as YNFKEQ. V was clipped by 0 bases and J by 6 bases, with 11 bases between them. The CDR3 nucleotides read TGTGCCAGCAGCCAAGATACGCCGAACCATGGCTACACCTTC. Protein product: CASSQDTPNHGYTF.

The genes are TRBV30 and TRBJ2-1, with D hard to call. Germline lookup yields CDR1 GTSNPN and CDR2 SVGIG (reference sequence). The CDR3 runs to 11 residues. Trimming shortened V by 0 bases and J by 13 bases, and 10 bases separated the two germline ends. This CDR3 reads CAWSVSGPQFF. The CDR3 DNA reads TGTGCCTGGAGTGTCTCAGGACCCCAGTTCTTC.

The chain recombines TRBV7-2 with TRBJ2-2; TRBD1 matches at 10 bases. Germline assignment: CDR1 SGHTA and CDR2 FQGNSA. Trimming at V came to 6 bases and at J to 5 bases, leaving 6 bases not matched to a gene. This CDR3 is built from 15 residues. CDR3 sequence: CASRQTGGSTGELFF. The CDR3 nucleotides read TGTGCCAGCAGACAGACAGGGGGCTCAACCGGGGAGCTGTTTTTT.

The genes are TRBV4-2 and TRBJ2-5; no reliable D call. V was clipped by 0 bases and J by 1 base, with 9 bases between them. In germline, CDR1 is LGHNA, CDR2 YNFKEQ. The CDR3 length is 15 residues. The CDR3 is CASSQDLTSQETQYF. In nucleotides, the CDR3 is TGTGCCAGCAGCCAAGATCTTACATCCCAAGAGACCCAGTACTTC.

This clone was observed a handful of times. The chain has TRBV6-1 and TRBJ1-5; the D gene is possibly TRBD1 (5 bases). The germline gives CDR1 MNHNS, CDR2 SASEGT. Between the trimmed V and J ends, which lost 5 bases and 3 bases, there was a span of 11 bases. The CDR3 runs 14 residues. CDR3 sequence (DNA): TGTGCCAGCAGTCCAGGGCGCTTCAATCAGCCCCAGCATTTT. This gives the protein CASSPGRFNQPQHF.

This clone occurred a few times. The CDR3, as DNA: TGTGCCAGCAGTGAAAGGACAGGGCGTACCTACAATGAGCAGTTCTTC. Translation gives CASSERTGRTYNEQFF. The V gene is TRBV6-1, the J gene TRBJ2-1; 8 positions match TRBD1. Germline assignment: CDR1 MNHNS and CDR2 SASEGT. This CDR3 is built from 16 residues. The J segment lost 2 bases and the V segment lost 2 bases, leaving 5 bases of the junction unmatched.

This sequence joins TRBV29-1 and TRBJ1-1, with D hard to call. This CDR3 spans 13 amino acids. V was pared by 4 bases and J by 0 bases, with 9 bases between. Germline-derived CDR1 and CDR2 are SQVTM and ANQGSEA. The CDR3 sequence: CSVARLMNTEAFF. CDR3 coding DNA: TGCAGCGTTGCCCGGCTGATGAACACTGAAGCTTTCTTT. Together with reference TRBV29-1 and TRBJ1-1, the CDR3 gives the full variable domain: SAVISQKPSRDICQRGTSLTIQCQVDSQVTMMFWYRQQPGQSLTLIATANQGSEATYESGFVIDKFPISRPNLTFSTLTVSNMSPEDSSIYLCSVARLMNTEAFFGQGTRLTVV.

The sample holds a few counts of this clone. The rearrangement uses TRBV10-3 and TRBJ2-5, with TRBD2 as a possible D gene (6 bases). The CDR3 loop spans 12 amino acids. Germline CDR1 ENHRY, CDR2 SYGVKD. With 5 bases removed from V and 5 bases from J, the gap between germline ends came to 9 bases. This chain's CDR3 is CAISPSVETQYF. CDR3 coding DNA: TGTGCCATCAGTCCTAGCGTGGAGACCCAGTACTTC.

This clone was seen a few times. The J gene is TRBJ2-7, the V gene TRBV29-1, with a possible D match to TRBD2 (5 bases). Germline V gene sequence: CDR1 SQVTM, CDR2 ANQGSEA. CDR3 length: 14 amino acids. V was clipped by 6 bases and J by 3 bases, with 18 bases between them. The CDR3, as DNA: TGCAGCGTCGACGGTCCGGGATTGGGCTACGAGCAGTACTTC. Protein: CSVDGPGLGYEQYF.

This clone was counted a few times. The rearrangement links TRBV7-2 to TRBJ1-2; 7 positions agree with TRBD1. The CDR3 length is 17 residues. CDR1 is SGHTA, CDR2 FQGNSA, per germline. The ends lost 5 bases at V and 4 bases at J; junction bases unmatched: 16. The CDR3 DNA reads TGTGCCAGCAGCCCCGCTGGACAGGCCAGACAGGGCTATGGCTACACCTTC. This codes for CASSPAGQARQGYGYTF. Complete variable domain (other parts from reference TRBV7-2 and TRBJ1-2): GAGVSQSPSNKVTEKGKDVELRCDPISGHTALYWYRQSLGQGLEFLIYFQGNSAPDKSGLPSDRFSAERTGGSVSTLTIQRTQQEDSAVYLCASSPAGQARQGYGYTFGSGTRLTVV.

This chain joins TRBV5-1 and TRBJ1-1; D possibly corresponds to TRBD1 (6 bases). CDR3 length equals 15 residues. Trimming left V 4 bases short and J 10 bases short, with 23 bases between. CDR1 and CDR2 (germline): SGHRS, YFSETQ. The CDR3 nucleotides read TGCGCCAGCAGCCCGGACCGGGTTTCGGGGGCCGGAGCTTTCTTT. Amino acid sequence: CASSPDRVSGAGAFF. The full variable domain, its missing parts supplied by reference TRBV5-1 and TRBJ1-1, is KAGVTQTPRYLIKTRGQQVTLSCSPISGHRSVSWYQQTPGQGLQFLFEYFSETQRNKGNFPGRFSGRQFSNSRSEMNVSTLELGDSALYLCASSPDRVSGAGAFFGQGTRLTVV.

This clone was seen only a few times. The chain carries TRBV25-1 and TRBJ2-3; D is ambiguous. Trimming took off 4 bases at V and 3 bases at J, with 8 bases between the two ends. The CDR3 has 13 residues. Germline V gene data show CDR1 as MGHDK and CDR2 as SYGVNS. CDR3 DNA: TGTGCCAGCAGTGTAAGGGAAACAGATACGCAGTATTTT. Encoded protein: CASSVRETDTQYF.

The genes are TRBV5-4 and TRBJ2-3; D gene ambiguous. V was pared by 4 bases and J by 4 bases, with 19 bases between. The germline V gene has CDR1 SGHNT and CDR2 YYREEE (reference sequence). The CDR3 sequence is 16 residues long. The DNA of the CDR3 is TGTGCCAGCAGCACTACTCTAGGCGGCGCGGCAGATACGCAGTATTTT. Encoded protein: CASSTTLGGAADTQYF.

Only a few counts were recorded for this clone. The gene calls are TRBV4-3 and TRBJ1-2; unclear D gene. The CDR3 consists of 16 residues. V was pared by 0 bases and J by 0 bases, with 11 bases between. Germline CDR1 reads LGHNA; CDR2 reads YSLEER. In nucleotides, the CDR3 is TGCGCCAGCAGCCAAGATCTAGGGAGAGCTAACTATGGCTACACCTTC. Translation: CASSQDLGRANYGYTF.

The chain couples TRBV29-1 to TRBJ1-1, with 7 bases that match TRBD1. Germline trimming cut 1 base from V and 1 base from J; bases unmatched to any gene: 3. The CDR3 contains 14 residues. The V gene's germline CDR1 is SQVTM and CDR2 ANQGSEA. The CDR3 sequence is CSVEVQGENTEAFF. The CDR3 DNA sequence: TGCAGCGTTGAAGTCCAGGGGGAGAACACTGAAGCTTTCTTT.

The genes are TRBV29-1 and TRBJ2-5; 8 nucleotides agree with TRBD2. Losses at the gene ends were 0 bases for V and 2 bases for J; bases not matched to a gene: 14. This CDR3 is 18 amino acids long. CDR1 is SQVTM, CDR2 ANQGSEA, per germline. CDR3 nucleotide sequence: TGCAGCGTTGAAGATTGGGCTAGCGGGCGATCCCTACAAGAGACCCAGTACTTC. Its translation: CSVEDWASGRSLQETQYF. The full variable domain, in which reference TRBV29-1 and TRBJ2-5 provide the parts outside the CDR3, is SAVISQKPSRDICQRGTSLTIQCQVDSQVTMMFWYRQQPGQSLTLIATANQGSEATYESGFVIDKFPISRPNLTFSTLTVSNMSPEDSSIYLCSVEDWASGRSLQETQYFGPGTRLLVL.

The rearrangement joins TRBV7-2 to TRBJ2-1, with D possibly being TRBD1 (6 bases). The CDR3 extends over 14 amino acids. Germline lookup yields CDR1 SGHTA and CDR2 FQGNSA. V was cut by 5 bases and J by 2 bases, with 10 bases left in between. CDR3 protein: CASSHGTPYNEQFF. CDR3 DNA: TGTGCCAGCAGCCACGGGACACCCTACAATGAGCAGTTCTTC.